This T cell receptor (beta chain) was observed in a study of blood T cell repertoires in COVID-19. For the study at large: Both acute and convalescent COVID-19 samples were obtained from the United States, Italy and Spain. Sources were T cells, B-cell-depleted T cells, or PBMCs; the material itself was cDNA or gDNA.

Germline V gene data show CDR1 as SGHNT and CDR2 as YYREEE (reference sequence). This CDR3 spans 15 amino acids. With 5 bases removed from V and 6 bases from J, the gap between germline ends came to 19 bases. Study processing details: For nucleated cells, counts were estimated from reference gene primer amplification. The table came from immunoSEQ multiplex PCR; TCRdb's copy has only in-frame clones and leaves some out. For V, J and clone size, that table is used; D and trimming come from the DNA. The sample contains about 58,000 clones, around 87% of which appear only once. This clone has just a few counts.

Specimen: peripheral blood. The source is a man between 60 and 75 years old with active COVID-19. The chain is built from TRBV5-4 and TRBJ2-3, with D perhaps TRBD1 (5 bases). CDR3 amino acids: CASRQQGTRMDTQYF. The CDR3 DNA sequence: TGTGCCAGCAGGCAGCAGGGTACGCGTATGGATACGCAGTATTTT.